This T cell receptor (beta chain) was captured by sequencing in a study of cytomegalovirus exposure and HLA in healthy donors. Across the whole study: As an earlier analysis found, about 179 million T cells yielded 117 million unique TCR beta sequences.

Findings and caveats of the study: In a later analysis, V- and J-gene trimming of beta chains associated with a DCLRE1C missense variant, replicated independently. Sequencing likely produced, as an artifact, a cluster of highly shared sequence variants. As confirmed in vitro, a few CMV-associated chains were specific for CMV antigens.

Germline V gene data show CDR1 as SGHRS and CDR2 as YFSETQ. V lost 2 bases, J lost 7 bases, and 12 bases lay in between. CDR3 size: 13 residues. Remarks on this clone: The antigen remains unidentified.

The PCR used 60 Vbeta and 13 Jbeta primers. Using immunoSEQ multiplex PCR, the repertoire was profiled, and TCRdb retains in-frame clones only, with some absent. The data show about 60,000 clones, with roughly 84% seen just once and under 3% held by the top ten. The sequence was obtained from a woman aged 25 to 45 in good health and CMV-seronegative. The chain carries TRBV5-1 and TRBJ1-1; D might be TRBD1 (5 bases). The specimen was PBMCs. The CDR3 loop reads CASSFDRDFEAFF. In nucleotides, the CDR3 is TGCGCCAGCAGCTTCGACCGGGACTTTGAAGCTTTCTTT.